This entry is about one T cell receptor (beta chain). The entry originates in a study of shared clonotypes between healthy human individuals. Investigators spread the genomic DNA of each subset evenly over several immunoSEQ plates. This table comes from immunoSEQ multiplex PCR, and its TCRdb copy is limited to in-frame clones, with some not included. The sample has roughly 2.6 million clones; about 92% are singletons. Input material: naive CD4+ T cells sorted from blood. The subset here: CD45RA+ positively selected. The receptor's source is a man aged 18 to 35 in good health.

The CDR3 loop reads CASSLGYRGTGELFF. Written as DNA, the CDR3 is TGTGCCAGCAGCTTAGGCTACAGGGGTACCGGGGAGCTGTTTTTT. The V and J genes are TRBV7-8 and TRBJ2-2; TRBD1 aligns across 7 bases. The CDR3 extends over 15 amino acids. V gave up 1 base and J gave up 5 bases; unmatched junction bases: 4. CDR1 and CDR2 (germline): SGHVS, FQNEAQ.